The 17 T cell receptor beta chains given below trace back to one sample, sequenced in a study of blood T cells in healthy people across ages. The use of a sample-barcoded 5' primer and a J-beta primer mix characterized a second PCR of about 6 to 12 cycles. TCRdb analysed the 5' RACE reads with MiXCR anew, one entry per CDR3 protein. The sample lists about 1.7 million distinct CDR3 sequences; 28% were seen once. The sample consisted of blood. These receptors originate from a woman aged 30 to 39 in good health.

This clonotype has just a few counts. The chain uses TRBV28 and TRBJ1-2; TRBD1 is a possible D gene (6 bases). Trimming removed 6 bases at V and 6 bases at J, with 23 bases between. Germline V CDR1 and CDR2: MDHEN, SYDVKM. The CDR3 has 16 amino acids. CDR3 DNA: TGTGCCAGCAGCATCCCGGGACGGGGGGCGTTGGATGGCTACACCTTC. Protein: CASSIPGRGALDGYTF.

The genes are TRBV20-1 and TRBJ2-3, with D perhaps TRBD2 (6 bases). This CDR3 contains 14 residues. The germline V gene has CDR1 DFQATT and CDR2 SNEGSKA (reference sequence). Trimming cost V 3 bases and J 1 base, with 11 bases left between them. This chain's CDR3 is CSASERAGTDTQYF. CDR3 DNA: TGCAGTGCTAGCGAGCGGGCCGGCACAGATACGCAGTATTTT.

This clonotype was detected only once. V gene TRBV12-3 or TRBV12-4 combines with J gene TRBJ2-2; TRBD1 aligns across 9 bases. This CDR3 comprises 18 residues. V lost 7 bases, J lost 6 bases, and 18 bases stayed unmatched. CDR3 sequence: CASTTGTGNLLGPGELFF. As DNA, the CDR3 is TGTGCCAGCACGACCGGGACAGGGAACCTCTTAGGACCCGGGGAGCTGTTTTTT.

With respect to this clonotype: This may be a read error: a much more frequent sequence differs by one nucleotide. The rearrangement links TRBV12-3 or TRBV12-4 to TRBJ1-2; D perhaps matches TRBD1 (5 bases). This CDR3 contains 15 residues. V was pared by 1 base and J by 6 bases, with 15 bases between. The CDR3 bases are TGTGCCAGCAGTTTAGAGTTCGCCCGGGGCCATGGCTACACCTTC. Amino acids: CASSLEFARGHGYTF.

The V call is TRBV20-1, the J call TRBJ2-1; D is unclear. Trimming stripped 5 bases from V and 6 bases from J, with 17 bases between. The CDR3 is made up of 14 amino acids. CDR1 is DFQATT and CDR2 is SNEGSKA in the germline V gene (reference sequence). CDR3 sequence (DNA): TGCAGTGCTCCCCTAGGTACCCATAGCAATGAGCAGTTCTTC. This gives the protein CSAPLGTHSNEQFF.

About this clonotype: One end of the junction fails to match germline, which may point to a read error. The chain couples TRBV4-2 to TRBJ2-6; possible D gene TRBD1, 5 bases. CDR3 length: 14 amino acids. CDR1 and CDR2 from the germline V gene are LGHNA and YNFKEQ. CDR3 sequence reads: CASGQGTGANVLTF. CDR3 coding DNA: TGTGCCAGCGGCCAGGGAACCGGGGCCAACGTCCTGACTTTC.

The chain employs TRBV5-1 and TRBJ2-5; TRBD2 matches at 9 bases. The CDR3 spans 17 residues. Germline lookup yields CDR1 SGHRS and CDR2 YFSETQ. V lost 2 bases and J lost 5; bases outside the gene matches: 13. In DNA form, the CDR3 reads TGCGCCAGCAGCTTTTTAGCGGGGGAGGCTGGACGGGAGACCCAGTACTTC. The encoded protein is CASSFLAGEAGRETQYF. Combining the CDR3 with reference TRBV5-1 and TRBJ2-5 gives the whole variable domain KAGVTQTPRYLIKTRGQQVTLSCSPISGHRSVSWYQQTPGQGLQFLFEYFSETQRNKGNFPGRFSGRQFSNSRSEMNVSTLELGDSALYLCASSFLAGEAGRETQYFGPGTRLLVL.

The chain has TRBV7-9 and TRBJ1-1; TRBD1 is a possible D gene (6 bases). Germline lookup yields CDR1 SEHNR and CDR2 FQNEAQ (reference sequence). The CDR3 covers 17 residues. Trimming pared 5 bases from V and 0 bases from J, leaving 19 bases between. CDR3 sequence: CASSPVWDIDLNTEAFF. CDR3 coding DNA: TGTGCCAGCAGCCCCGTGTGGGACATAGATTTGAACACTGAAGCTTTCTTT.

The CDR3 protein is CSVEDPLSGSPLHF. The CDR3, as DNA: TGCAGCGTTGAAGACCCTTTATCTGGTTCACCCCTCCACTTT. The chain couples TRBV29-1 to TRBJ1-6; no definite D call. Per germline, CDR1 SQVTM and CDR2 ANQGSEA. Trimming removed 0 bases from V and 9 bases from J, with 12 bases in between. The CDR3 loop spans 14 amino acids.

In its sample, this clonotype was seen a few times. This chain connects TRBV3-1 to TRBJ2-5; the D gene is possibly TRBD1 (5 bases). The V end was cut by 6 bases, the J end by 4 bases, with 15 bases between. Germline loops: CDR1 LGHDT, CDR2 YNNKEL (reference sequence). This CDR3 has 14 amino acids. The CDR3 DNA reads TGTGCCAGCAGAACCGAGGACCAGGGAGAGACCCAGTACTTC. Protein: CASRTEDQGETQYF.

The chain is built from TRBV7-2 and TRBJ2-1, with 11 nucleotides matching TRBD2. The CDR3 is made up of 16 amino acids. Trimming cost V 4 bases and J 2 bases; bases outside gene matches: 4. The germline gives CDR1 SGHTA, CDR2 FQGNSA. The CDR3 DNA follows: TGTGCCAGCAGCTCCAATAGCGGGAGGGCCTACAATGAGCAGTTCTTC. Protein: CASSSNSGRAYNEQFF.

Here the CDR3 reads CAWAKGGSARNQPQHF. The CDR3, as DNA: TGTGCCTGGGCTAAGGGAGGCTCCGCCCGCAATCAGCCCCAGCATTTT. The chain links TRBV30 to TRBJ1-5; no reliable D call. CDR1 and CDR2 (germline): GTSNPN, SVGIG (reference sequence). The CDR3 is 16 amino acids. The germline V and J ends were trimmed by 5 bases and 2 bases, with 19 bases remaining between them.

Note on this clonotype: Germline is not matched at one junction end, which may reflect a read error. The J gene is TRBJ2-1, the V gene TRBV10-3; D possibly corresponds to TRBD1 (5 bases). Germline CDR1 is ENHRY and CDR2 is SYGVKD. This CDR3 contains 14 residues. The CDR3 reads CVISDGSVPREQFF. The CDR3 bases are TGTGTCATCAGTGACGGGTCAGTCCCCAGGGAACAGTTCTTC.

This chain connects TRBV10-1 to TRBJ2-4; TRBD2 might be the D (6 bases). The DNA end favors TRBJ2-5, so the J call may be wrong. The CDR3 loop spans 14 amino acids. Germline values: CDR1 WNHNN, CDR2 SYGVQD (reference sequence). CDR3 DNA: TGCGCCAGCACAATAAGGGACTCCAAAGAGACCCAGTACTTC. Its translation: CASTIRDSKETQYF.

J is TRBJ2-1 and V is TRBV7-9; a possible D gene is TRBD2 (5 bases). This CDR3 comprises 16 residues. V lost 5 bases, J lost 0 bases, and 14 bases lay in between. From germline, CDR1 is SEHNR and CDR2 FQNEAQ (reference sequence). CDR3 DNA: TGTGCCAGCAGCCCCCCCCTCGCGGGCTCCTACAATGAGCAGTTCTTC. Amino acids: CASSPPLAGSYNEQFF.

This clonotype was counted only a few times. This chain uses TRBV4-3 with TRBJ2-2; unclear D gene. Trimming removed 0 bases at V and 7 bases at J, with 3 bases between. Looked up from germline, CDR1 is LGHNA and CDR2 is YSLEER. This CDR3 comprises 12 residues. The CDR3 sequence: CASSQEDGELFF. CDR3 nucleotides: TGCGCCAGCAGCCAAGAAGACGGGGAGCTGTTTTTT.

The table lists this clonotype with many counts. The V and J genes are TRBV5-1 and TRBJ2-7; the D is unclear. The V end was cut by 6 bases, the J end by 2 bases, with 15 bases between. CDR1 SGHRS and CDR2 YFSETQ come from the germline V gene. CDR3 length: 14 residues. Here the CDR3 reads CASTPWIDAYEQYF. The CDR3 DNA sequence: TGCGCCAGCACTCCCTGGATAGATGCCTACGAGCAGTACTTC.